This T cell receptor beta chain was identified in a study of glioma-infiltrating T cells after dendritic cell vaccination (TCRdb year 2016). In the study overall: Of the 15 or so glioblastoma patients in the cohort, all drawn from Phase I and II dendritic cell vaccination trials, 9 were newly diagnosed and 6 had recurrent disease. Patients received autologous tumor lysate-pulsed dendritic cell vaccination between about 2003 and 2013. The vaccine consisted of monocyte-derived dendritic cells cultured less than 9 days with IL-4 and GM-CSF, then pulsed overnight with autologous tumor lysate. TCR sequencing metrics, including TIL content and tumor-blood repertoire overlap, were correlated with survival after dendritic cell vaccination. Patients received three intradermal dendritic cell vaccine injections at biweekly intervals in the arm below the axilla. Tumor-infiltrating lymphocyte content was quantified and tumor and blood repertoires were compared in dendritic cell-vaccinated glioblastoma patients by deep sequencing of TCR beta CDR3 regions.

What the study reported, not specific to this receptor: The cohort was small and heterogeneous, few patients had complete blood and tumor sets, and even fewer had initial-recurrent tumor pairs. The TCR overlap response model with three groups was called speculative and said to need prospective validation. No direct relationship between TCR clonality and survival was found, suggesting a diverse polyclonal response may matter. Longer time to progression and overall survival after dendritic cell vaccination were predicted by higher estimated pretreatment TIL content.

Selection of patients required sufficient residual fresh-frozen tumor tissue and over two years of available survival data. An isocitrate dehydrogenase mutation was not carried by any of the glioblastoma patients, although molecular status was otherwise variable. PBMC collection took place before vaccination, two weeks after the third vaccination, and at tumor progression if progression occurred. The Qiagen DNeasy Blood extraction Kit was used for extraction of genomic DNA. TCRB CDR3 regions were amplified from 2 to 2.5 ug genomic DNA, or all available DNA if less, using the immunoSEQ assay. For multiplex PCR, 60 forward primers for TCR V beta segments and 13 reverse primers for J beta segments were used. Synthetic control templates were spiked into each sample at limiting dilution to estimate reads per starting template. Reads of 87 bp were generated by sequencing on the Illumina HiSeq System. In the authors' own workflow: To remove PCR and sequencing errors, closely related sequences were merged with a nearest neighbor algorithm. TCR overlap was defined as the percentage of unique tumor TCR beta sequences that were also found in the peripheral blood of the same patient. In TCRdb, the immuneACCESS table is reduced to in-frame sequences with V and J assigned. These tables do not hold every clone; where another copy was compared, an unresolved V gene accounts for under half, and the others remain unexplained. V, J and clone size reflect that table, while D and trimming were determined from the DNA. This sample gives about 21,000 clones in total; more than 65% of them show up just once. About 36% of the sample rests with the top ten.

Comment on this clone: The antigen it recognizes is unknown. Mismatch with germline at one junction end may stem from a read error.

Sequences ENHRY (CDR1) and SYGVKD (CDR2) are obtained from the germline V gene. From the cysteine through the phenylalanine, the CDR3 covers 16 amino acids. This entry keeps only the CDR3 DNA: 48 bases, framed from base 1. This clonotype was obtained from a human donor with glioblastoma. The source material was blood, sampled before dendritic cell vaccination. The rearrangement combines TRBV10-3 with TRBJ1-2, and 7 junction bases match TRBD1. The nucleotide sequence reads as follows: TGTGCCAGCAGTACCCGGGACAGTTCGTTCGGGGATGGCTACACCTTC. Its amino acids are CASSTRDSSFGDGYTF.